One and the same sample provided the 27 T cell receptor beta chains below, sequenced in a study of early T cells in non-severe SARS-CoV-2 infection. TCRdb recomputed calls from the 5' RACE reads with MiXCR, one row per CDR3 protein. The data hold some 45,000 distinct CDR3 sequences, with roughly 9.4% observed a single time. The material was whole blood, obtained at baseline. The receptor set was obtained from an adult who was a healthcare worker with PCR-confirmed SARS-CoV-2 infection or an uninfected control (not recorded which).

The genes are TRBV9 and TRBJ1-6; perhaps TRBD1 as D (5 bases). This CDR3 has 14 amino acids. From germline, CDR1 is SGDLS and CDR2 YYNGEE. Trimming left V 1 base short and J 5 bases short, with 7 bases between. The CDR3 is CASSVMTDNSPLHF. The DNA for the CDR3 is TGTGCCAGCAGCGTAATGACAGATAATTCACCCCTCCACTTT.

This chain uses TRBV19 with TRBJ2-5; 7 bases line up with TRBD1. This CDR3 region has 14 residues. With 6 bases clipped from V and 5 bases from J, the junction kept 9 bases outside the gene matches. The V gene's germline CDR1 is LNHDA and CDR2 SQIVND (reference sequence). Written as DNA, the CDR3 is TGTGCCAGTAGCCAGGGGGACCCGCGCGAGACCCAGTACTTC. Residues: CASSQGDPRETQYF.

This clonotype was recorded a few times. The junction and the germline gene differ at one end; a read error may be behind it. The chain uses TRBV6-6 and TRBJ1-4; 8 bases are a match to TRBD1. The length of the CDR3 is 13 residues. CDR1 and CDR2 (germline): MNHNY, SVGAGI (reference sequence). The CDR3 sequence is CASSYGTGEKLFF. The CDR3 DNA sequence: TGTGCCAGCAGTTACGGGACAGGCGAAAAACTCTTTTTT.

This clonotype has just a few counts. Because the CDR3's place on the DNA is in doubt, the DNA is left out and the CDR3 is given as listed by TCRdb. The chain carries TRBV21-1 and TRBJ2-2; TRBD1 is the table's D call and was not checked against the DNA. TRBV21-1 is tagged as a pseudogene. The CDR3 spans 15 residues, counting both ends. The CDR3 reads CASSGQDRVPGSCFF.

This sequence joins TRBV28 and TRBJ2-3; unclear D gene. Trimming cost V 10 bases and J 0 bases, with 11 bases left between them. Looked up from germline, CDR1 is MDHEN and CDR2 is SYDVKM. The CDR3 totals 13 residues. The CDR3 loop is CATRGSSTDTQYF. The CDR3 DNA follows: TGTGCCACGCGTGGGTCTAGCACAGATACGCAGTATTTT.

In this sample, this clonotype turned up a few times. V is TRBV20-1 and J is TRBJ2-3; TRBD2 agrees at 13 bases. The CDR3 consists of 15 residues. From germline, CDR1 is DFQATT and CDR2 SNEGSKA (reference sequence). J gave up 4 bases and V 6 bases, and 7 bases lay outside the gene matches. The CDR3: CSAPTSGRLADTQYF. Written as DNA, the CDR3 is TGCAGTGCACCGACTAGCGGGAGGCTGGCAGATACGCAGTATTTT.

This clonotype was seen ten or more times. V gene TRBV5-1 combines with J gene TRBJ2-7; 11 bases match TRBD1. Germline loops: CDR1 SGHRS, CDR2 YFSETQ. The CDR3 runs to 14 residues. Trimming removed 6 bases from V and 6 bases from J; junction bases left unmatched: 8. CDR3 in amino acids: CASTVDRGRSEQYF. The CDR3 DNA reads TGCGCCAGCACCGTGGACAGGGGGCGAAGCGAGCAGTACTTC.

The rearrangement uses TRBV7-2 and TRBJ1-2, with 7 bases aligning to TRBD1. The V segment lost 5 bases and the J segment 5 bases; nucleotides outside the gene matches: 8. The V gene's germline CDR1 is SGHTA and CDR2 FQGNSA. The CDR3 spans 14 residues. The CDR3 sequence: CASSPHQGQYGYTF. CDR3 bases: TGTGCCAGCAGCCCCCACCAGGGACAGTATGGCTACACCTTC.

This clonotype was seen a few times. This chain joins TRBV11-3 and TRBJ2-1; 11 nucleotides agree with TRBD2. The CDR3 is 16 residues long. Losses at the gene ends were 6 bases for V and 4 bases for J; bases not matched to a gene: 8. The germline gives CDR1 SGHNT, CDR2 YENEEA. CDR3 sequence reads: CASSPSGGTKYNEQFF. In DNA form, the CDR3 reads TGTGCCAGCAGTCCTAGCGGGGGGACAAAGTACAATGAGCAGTTCTTC.

This clonotype was recorded at least ten times. The rearrangement joins TRBV20-1 to TRBJ2-5; perhaps TRBD1 as D (6 bases). Germline CDR1 reads DFQATT; CDR2 reads SNEGSKA (reference sequence). This CDR3 contains 14 residues. V shed 1 base and J shed 4 bases, with 13 bases lying between them. CDR3 bases: TGCAGTGCTAGAGCCGGCCGGGACACAGAGACCCAGTACTTC. Its protein is CSARAGRDTETQYF.

This clonotype was counted many times. The rearrangement links TRBV3-1 to TRBJ2-7, with 10 bases lining up with TRBD1. The CDR3 totals 15 residues. From germline, CDR1 is LGHDT and CDR2 YNNKEL (reference sequence). The ends lost 4 bases at V and 3 bases at J; junction bases unmatched: 6. The CDR3 loop reads CASSRAGTGDYEQYF. As DNA, the CDR3 is TGTGCCAGCAGCCGAGCCGGGACAGGGGACTACGAGCAGTACTTC.

This clonotype turned up a few times. The rearrangement links TRBV28 to TRBJ2-1, with D perhaps matching TRBD1 (6 bases). V was cut by 2 bases and J by 5 bases, with 16 bases left in between. The CDR3 is 16 amino acids. Germline V gene sequence: CDR1 MDHEN, CDR2 SYDVKM. CDR3 coding DNA: TGTGCCAGCAGTTTACCGTTCGGGACACAGGACAATGAGCAGTTCTTC. It codes for CASSLPFGTQDNEQFF.

V gene TRBV30 combines with J gene TRBJ1-3, with a possible D match to TRBD1 (6 bases). Trimming took 1 base from V and 4 from J, leaving 8 bases between them. The CDR3 totals 13 residues. Germline-derived CDR1 and CDR2 are GTSNPN and SVGIG (reference sequence). The CDR3 protein is CAWSAGVGNTIYF. The CDR3 DNA is TGTGCCTGGAGTGCAGGGGTCGGAAACACCATATATTTT.

This chain connects TRBV7-2 to TRBJ2-3; 7 bases map to TRBD1. V lost 5 bases to trimming and J lost 3 bases; unmatched junction nucleotides: 8. Germline-derived CDR1 and CDR2 are SGHTA and FQGNSA. The CDR3 has 15 residues. The CDR3 DNA reads as TGTGCCAGCAGCCCTGACAGGGAATGGACAGATACGCAGTATTTT. Amino acid sequence: CASSPDREWTDTQYF.

Many counts were recorded for this clonotype. The CDR3 nucleotides read TGTGCCAGCCCCGGGACGGCGAACACCGGGGAGCTGTTTTTT. Its translation: CASPGTANTGELFF. The J gene is TRBJ2-2, the V gene TRBV7-9; D assignment may be TRBD1 or TRBD2 (5 bases each). CDR3 length: 14 amino acids. The germline V gene has CDR1 SEHNR and CDR2 FQNEAQ (reference sequence). V shed 8 bases and J shed 0 bases, with 10 bases lying between them. Together with reference TRBV7-9 and TRBJ2-2, the CDR3 gives the full variable domain: DTGVSQNPRHKITKRGQNVTFRCDPISEHNRLYWYRQTLGQGPEFLTYFQNEAQLEKSRLLSDRFSAERPKGSFSTLEIQRTEQGDSAMYLCASPGTANTGELFFGEGSRLTVL.

This clonotype was picked up a small number of times. The J gene is TRBJ2-6, the V gene TRBV19; D is unclear. Germline assignment: CDR1 LNHDA and CDR2 SQIVND (reference sequence). The CDR3 is 15 residues long. Trimming cost V 6 bases and J 0 bases, with 9 bases left between them. The chain's CDR3 is CASSQQSSGANVLTF. The CDR3 DNA is TGTGCCAGTAGCCAACAGAGCTCTGGGGCCAACGTCCTGACTTTC.

V and J are TRBV7-2 and TRBJ2-6; no reliable D call. The CDR3 sequence is 15 residues long. The V end lost 5 bases, the J end lost 1 base, and 9 bases lay between the germline ends. Germline V gene lookup returns CDR1 SGHTA and CDR2 FQGNSA. CDR3 sequence: CASSPVGSGANVLTF. The CDR3 DNA is TGTGCCAGCAGCCCCGTAGGGTCTGGGGCCAACGTCCTGACTTTC.

This clonotype occurred many times. This chain joins TRBV9 and TRBJ1-3; 7 bases match TRBD1. V gave up 6 bases and J gave up 0 bases; unmatched junction bases: 3. CDR3 length equals 14 residues. Germline V gene data show CDR1 as SGDLS and CDR2 as YYNGEE. CDR3 in amino acids: CASTGGSSGNTIYF. The CDR3 DNA sequence: TGTGCCAGCACAGGGGGGAGCTCTGGAAACACCATATATTTT.

There are a few counts of this clonotype. This chain links TRBV4-3 with TRBJ2-1; the D gene is possibly TRBD1 (6 bases). Deletions cut 1 base from V and 8 bases from J, with 12 bases between. The CDR3 runs to 14 residues. CDR1 is LGHNA and CDR2 is YSLEER in the germline V gene. DNA of the CDR3: TGCGCCAGCAGCCAAGGTTACAGGGTGGATGAGCAGTTCTTC. Translating gives CASSQGYRVDEQFF.

The V and J genes are TRBV19 and TRBJ1-5, with a possible D match to TRBD1 (6 bases). Trimming cost V 2 bases and J 3 bases, with 11 bases left between them. This CDR3 region has 15 residues. The germline V gene encodes CDR1 LNHDA and CDR2 SQIVND (reference sequence). The DNA for the CDR3 is TGTGCCAGTAGTATATCACAGGGCTACAATCAGCCCCAGCATTTT. Its translation is CASSISQGYNQPQHF. The full variable domain, with the rest looked up from reference TRBV19 and TRBJ1-5, is DGGITQSPKYLFRKEGQNVTLSCEQNLNHDAMYWYRQDPGQGLRLIYYSQIVNDFQKGDIAEGYSVSREKKESFPLTVTSAQKNPTAFYLCASSISQGYNQPQHFGDGTRLSIL.

This clonotype came up many times. This chain connects TRBV18 to TRBJ2-1, with D maybe TRBD1 (5 bases). Germline V gene data show CDR1 as KGHSH and CDR2 as LQKENI. With 3 bases removed from V and 9 bases from J, the gap between germline ends came to 12 bases. CDR3 size: 13 residues. CDR3 loop: CASSPTDQGEQFF. CDR3 DNA sequence: TGTGCCAGCTCACCGACGGATCAGGGTGAGCAGTTCTTC.

There are many counts of this clonotype. The rearrangement uses TRBV5-4 and TRBJ2-3; TRBD2 might be the D (5 bases). V lost 4 bases and J lost 1, with 19 bases in between. The germline V gene encodes CDR1 SGHNT and CDR2 YYREEE (reference sequence). The CDR3 has 17 residues. CDR3 sequence: CASSLRGEPPRTDTQYF. CDR3 sequence (DNA): TGTGCCAGCAGCCTACGTGGGGAGCCCCCACGCACAGATACGCAGTATTTT. Based on the CDR3 plus reference TRBV5-4 and TRBJ2-3, the full variable domain is ETGVTQSPTHLIKTRGQQVTLRCSSQSGHNTVSWYQQALGQGPQFIFQYYREEENGRGNFPPRFSGLQFPNYSSELNVNALELDDSALYLCASSLRGEPPRTDTQYFGPGTRLTVL.

This clonotype showed up many times. The chain joins TRBV25-1 to TRBJ2-1; D perhaps matches TRBD2 (6 bases). This CDR3 contains 16 residues. V lost 1 base and J 1 base, leaving 11 bases between the germline ends. CDR1 is MGHDK and CDR2 is SYGVNS in the germline V gene. CDR3 loop: CASSESLAGSYNEQFF. Here the CDR3 DNA reads TGTGCCAGCAGTGAATCCTTGGCGGGATCCTACAATGAGCAGTTCTTC.

This chain connects TRBV5-4 to TRBJ1-4, with 7 bases identical to TRBD1. CDR3 length equals 14 residues. Germline lookup yields CDR1 SGHNT and CDR2 YYREEE (reference sequence). V was clipped by 9 bases and J by 3 bases; unmatched bases: 8. For the CDR3, the DNA is TGTGCCACCACCCAACAGGGGCCTAATGAAAAACTGTTTTTT. The encoded protein is CATTQQGPNEKLFF.

This clonotype was counted between two and nine times. The chain couples TRBV28 to TRBJ2-2; TRBD2 agrees at 9 bases. The V and J ends lost 2 bases and 6 bases, in that order; junction bases with no gene match: 10. In germline, CDR1 is MDHEN, CDR2 SYDVKM. The CDR3 is 17 residues long. This chain's CDR3 is CASSLSRLAGISGELFF. The CDR3 DNA reads as TGTGCCAGCAGTTTAAGCCGTCTAGCGGGGATTTCCGGGGAGCTGTTTTTT.

V usage is TRBV3-1 and J usage is TRBJ1-1; TRBD1 matches 7 bases. CDR3 length: 15 residues. Germline assignment: CDR1 LGHDT and CDR2 YNNKEL (reference sequence). V shed 4 bases, J shed 4 bases, and the junction held 9 bases outside the gene matches. CDR3 amino acids: CASSRTGLPSTEAFF. The CDR3 DNA reads TGTGCCAGCAGCCGGACAGGACTTCCATCCACTGAAGCTTTCTTT.

This clonotype has ten or more counts. This chain connects TRBV20-1 to TRBJ1-2; D gene uncertain. This CDR3 region has 14 residues. Germline V gene lookup returns CDR1 DFQATT and CDR2 SNEGSKA (reference sequence). V shed 5 bases and J shed 3 bases, with 16 bases lying between them. CDR3 region: CSARLTGPDYGYTF. The CDR3 DNA reads TGCAGTGCTCGTTTGACGGGCCCTGACTATGGCTACACCTTC.